The rows below give T cell receptor beta chains drawn from one sample of a study of cytomegalovirus exposure and HLA in healthy donors. Assay used: immunoSEQ multiplex PCR; TCRdb lists only in-frame clones, some missing. The sample consists of over 75,000 clones, approximately 85% of them appearing once. Sequencing was done on a sample of PBMCs. The receptors shown here come from a man aged 25-45 years in good health and CMV-seropositive. Both conserved end residues are part of each CDR3. D genes are given only for firm matches. For some rows the clone size is stated as once, few or many, or as a class when expanded; others skip it.

size | J | D | V | CDR3 | DNA
few | TRBJ2-2 | NA | TRBV7-2 | CASSYRTGELFF | TGTGCCAGCAGCTACCGGACCGGGGAGCTGTTTTTT
once | TRBJ1-5 | TRBD1 | TRBV5-5 | CASSLQDRQPQHF | TGTGCCAGCAGCTTGCAGGACAGGCAGCCCCAGCATTTT
NA | TRBJ2-2 | NA | TRBV6-6 | CASSYSLLGTGELFF | TGTGCCAGCAGTTACTCCTTACTTGGCACCGGGGAGCTGTTTTTT
NA | TRBJ1-2 | NA | TRBV20-1 | CSAGGDYGYTF | TGCAGTGCGGGGGGGGACTATGGCTACACCTTC
NA | TRBJ2-1 | TRBD2 | TRBV10-3 | CAISESKGGRVLSEQFF | TGTGCCATCAGTGAGTCGAAGGGCGGGAGGGTACTCAGTGAGCAGTTCTTC
once | TRBJ2-1 | NA | TRBV10-3 | CATQPSQGDNEQFF | TGTGCCACCCAGCCGTCTCAGGGCGACAATGAGCAGTTCTTC
NA | TRBJ1-5 | NA | TRBV7-9 | CASSLGAGRINQPQHF | TGTGCCAGCAGCTTAGGGGCGGGACGGATCAATCAGCCCCAGCATTTT
NA | TRBJ2-5 | TRBD2 | TRBV12-5 | CASGLWLAGETQYF | TGTGCTAGTGGTTTATGGTTAGCGGGAGAGACCCAGTACTTC
NA | TRBJ2-1 | TRBD2 | TRBV28 | CASSFRLAGPDEQFF | TGTGCCAGCAGTTTTCGACTAGCGGGTCCCGATGAGCAGTTCTTC
NA | TRBJ2-5 | TRBD2 | TRBV4-2 | CASSQDSRTGLAGGPSREQYF | TGTGCCAGCAGCCAAGATAGCAGAACCGGACTAGCGGGAGGGCCGTCGAGGGAGCAGTACTTC
NA | TRBJ1-1 | TRBD1 | TRBV27 | CASSLEGQRATEAFF | TGTGCCAGCAGTTTAGAGGGACAGAGGGCGACTGAAGCTTTCTTT
NA | TRBJ2-5 | TRBD2 | TRBV7-9 | CSSSPHSGGYQETQYF | TGTTCCAGCAGCCCACATAGCGGGGGATACCAAGAGACCCAGTACTTC
NA | TRBJ1-5 | NA | TRBV7-9 | CASSLVGPPAGQPQHF | TGTGCCAGCAGCTTAGTAGGGCCCCCGGCGGGACAGCCCCAGCATTTT
NA | TRBJ2-3 | NA | TRBV30 | CAWSVNRDIFTDTQYF | TGTGCCTGGAGTGTCAATCGGGACATCTTCACAGATACGCAGTATTTT
NA | TRBJ1-5 | NA | TRBV28 | CASRDGGANQPQHF | TGTGCCAGCCGGGACGGCGGGGCAAATCAGCCCCAGCATTTT
NA | TRBJ2-2 | NA | TRBV18 | CASSRDSANTGELFF | TGTGCCAGCTCACGGGACTCCGCGAACACCGGGGAGCTGTTTTTT
NA | TRBJ2-7 | TRBD1 | TRBV6-1 | CASSPGTAYYEQYF | TGTGCCAGCAGTCCGGGGACAGCGTACTACGAGCAGTACTTC
NA | TRBJ2-1 | TRBD2 | TRBV10-3 | CAISRPGASGRTSSYNEQFF | TGTGCCATCTCAAGGCCTGGGGCTAGCGGGAGGACGAGCTCCTACAATGAGCAGTTCTTC
once | TRBJ2-1 | TRBD2 | TRBV6-1 | CASKRELSYNEQFF | TGTGCCAGCAAGCGGGAGCTATCCTACAATGAGCAGTTCTTC
few | TRBJ1-1 | NA | TRBV6-6 | CASSYSQGLNTEAFF | TGTGCCAGCAGTTACTCGCAGGGGCTGAACACTGAAGCTTTCTTT
NA | TRBJ1-1 | NA | TRBV18 | CASSPLDKLNTEAFF | TGTGCCAGCTCCCCCTTGGACAAATTGAACACTGAAGCTTTCTTT
NA | TRBJ2-3 | TRBD2 | TRBV7-2 | CASSSSGASRDTQYF | TGTGCCAGCAGCTCTAGCGGGGCGAGCAGGGATACGCAGTATTTT
NA | TRBJ2-1 | TRBD2 | TRBV9 | CASSVLAGTYNEQFF | TGTGCCAGCAGCGTCCTAGCGGGAACCTACAATGAGCAGTTCTTC
NA | TRBJ1-2 | NA | TRBV5-4 | CASSLEEFDGYTF | TGTGCCAGCAGCTTGGAAGAGTTTGATGGCTACACCTTC
NA | TRBJ2-7 | NA | TRBV7-2 | CASSSTRNEQYF | TGTGCCAGCAGCTCCACTAGAAACGAGCAGTACTTC
NA | TRBJ2-7 | TRBD2 | TRBV5-1 | CASSLALAGDEQYF | TGCGCCAGCAGCTTGGCTCTAGCGGGAGACGAGCAGTACTTC
NA | TRBJ2-7 | TRBD2 | TRBV7-9 | CASSARLAGSSYEQYF | TGTGCCAGCAGCGCCCGACTAGCGGGGAGCTCCTACGAGCAGTACTTC
NA | TRBJ1-6 | NA | TRBV7-9 | CASSLGDRSDSPLHF | TGTGCCAGCAGCTTAGGAGACCGGAGTGATTCACCCCTCCACTTT
NA | TRBJ2-2 | TRBD2 | TRBV7-9 | CASSRTSGTNTGELFF | TGTGCCAGCAGCCGCACTAGCGGGACGAACACCGGGGAGCTGTTTTTT
NA | TRBJ2-7 | TRBD1 | TRBV2 | CASRGPGQGDYEQYF | TGTGCCAGCAGAGGACCGGGACAGGGGGACTACGAGCAGTACTTC
NA | TRBJ1-2 | TRBD1 | TRBV7-9 | CASSLPLRDRGDLNYGYTF | TGTGCCAGCAGCTTACCCCTCCGGGACAGGGGAGACCTTAACTATGGCTACACCTTC
NA | TRBJ1-1 | TRBD1 | TRBV6-5 | CASSYIMTGLNTEAFF | TGTGCCAGCAGTTACATTATGACAGGGCTCAACACTGAAGCTTTCTTT
NA | TRBJ1-4 | NA | TRBV5-1 | CASSLAGDGGEKLFF | TGCGCCAGCAGCTTGGCAGGGGACGGTGGGGAAAAACTGTTTTTT
NA | TRBJ2-7 | NA | TRBV5-1 | CASSLRRGLDEQYF | TGCGCCAGCAGCTTGCGCAGGGGCTTAGACGAGCAGTACTTC
NA | TRBJ2-3 | TRBD2 | TRBV6-6 | CASRLEREGTDTQYF | TGTGCCAGCAGACTCGAGCGGGAGGGAACAGATACGCAGTATTTT
NA | TRBJ2-1 | TRBD2 | TRBV6-1 | CASSWTSGQGEQFF | TGTGCCAGCAGCTGGACTAGCGGACAAGGTGAGCAGTTCTTC
NA | TRBJ1-2 | NA | TRBV5-1 | CASSSRDGYTF | TGCGCCAGCAGCTCCAGGGATGGCTACACCTTC